These T cell receptor beta chains were read from a single sample in a study of response to subunit inactivated influenza vaccine. TCRdb reprocessed the RT-PCR reads with MiXCR, giving one entry per CDR3 protein. Altogether 550,000 to 800,000 distinct CDR3 sequences are present, approximately 14% being singletons, with the ten largest covering more than 9%. Sample: PBMCs from blood, taken 11 to 12 days after vaccination. The receptors come from a man in his fifties who received an inactivated influenza vaccine. The CDR3 runs from the conserved cysteine through the conserved F or W. A D gene is named only where the DNA matches it firmly. Clone size is shown for a subset of rows, as once, few, many or a class of expanded clone.

D	V	size	J	CDR3	DNA
TRBD2	TRBV4-3	few	TRBJ2-3	CASSPGSGGSEPDTQYF	TGCGCCAGCAGCCCTGGGTCGGGGGGTAGTGAACCAGATACGCAGTATTTT
TRBD2	TRBV25-1	few	TRBJ2-1	CASSELGQRTSGSYNEQFF	TGTGCCAGCAGTGAATTGGGGCAGCGTACTAGCGGGAGTTACAATGAGCAGTTCTTC
.	TRBV29-1	few	TRBJ2-3	CSVPPLSGTDTQYF	TGCAGCGTTCCCCCTCTCTCAGGCACAGATACGCAGTATTTT
.	TRBV2	.	TRBJ2-3	CASSELASTDTQYF	TGTGCCAGCAGTGAACTAGCTAGCACAGATACGCAGTATTTT
.	TRBV6-5	few	TRBJ1-3	CASSLLGSAGNTIYF	TGTGCCAGCAGTTTGCTTGGCAGCGCTGGAAACACCATATATTTT
TRBD2	TRBV9	.	TRBJ2-7	CASSEGLAGAIYEQYF	TGTGCCAGCAGCGAGGGACTAGCGGGGGCGATCTACGAGCAGTACTTC
.	TRBV10-3	.	TRBJ1-2	CAISERGLGGYTF	TGTGCCATCAGTGAGCGCGGGCTGGGGGGCTACACCTTC
TRBD1	TRBV5-1	.	TRBJ1-2	CASRIGQGAEGYTF	TGCGCCAGCAGGATAGGACAGGGGGCTGAAGGCTACACCTTC
TRBD2	TRBV5-1	.	TRBJ2-1	CASSGTSVTSVYNEQFF	TGCGCCAGCAGCGGAACCTCGGTGACTAGCGTATACAATGAGCAGTTCTTC
TRBD1	TRBV10-2	.	TRBJ2-5	CASSGTDRAQYF	TGCGCCAGCAGTGGGACAGACAGGGCCCAGTACTTC
.	TRBV2	few	TRBJ2-1	CASSEVGPNEQFF	TGTGCCAGCAGTGAAGTAGGGCCTAATGAGCAGTTCTTC
TRBD2	TRBV18	.	TRBJ2-3	CASSTRLAGGDTQYF	TGTGCCAGCTCAACCCGACTAGCGGGGGGAGATACGCAGTATTTT
.	TRBV11-2	.	TRBJ2-1	CASSLEAQANEQFF	TGTGCCAGCAGCTTAGAGGCACAGGCCAATGAGCAGTTCTTC
.	TRBV27	many	TRBJ2-7	CASSLNRASYEQYF	TGTGCCAGCAGTTTAAACAGGGCGTCCTACGAGCAGTACTTC
.	TRBV7-6	.	TRBJ2-5	CASSVQVGPQETQYF	TGTGCCAGCAGCGTTCAGGTTGGCCCCCAAGAGACCCAGTACTTC
.	TRBV30	few	TRBJ2-7	CAWSLMGASEQYF	TGTGCCTGGAGTTTAATGGGGGCCAGCGAGCAGTACTTC
TRBD1	TRBV12-3/TRBV12-4	.	TRBJ2-1	CASSYDRGSYNEQFF	TGTGCCAGCAGCTATGACAGGGGCTCCTACAATGAGCAGTTCTTC
.	TRBV18	few	TRBJ2-5	CASSPPKGAEETQYF	TGTGCCAGCTCACCACCAAAAGGGGCTGAAGAGACCCAGTACTTC
.	TRBV7-2	.	TRBJ2-7	CASSFDGRGSYEQYF	TGTGCCAGCAGCTTCGACGGCAGAGGGTCCTACGAGCAGTACTTC
TRBD2	TRBV7-9	once	TRBJ2-1	CASRKGTSGSFFLGQFF	TGTGCCAGCAGAAAGGGGACTAGCGGGAGCTTTTTTTTGGGGCAGTTCTTC
.	TRBV4-1	.	TRBJ2-3	CASSQDRGAGPSTDTQYF	TGCGCCAGCAGCCAAGACAGGGGGGCTGGGCCTAGCACAGATACGCAGTATTTT
.	TRBV11-2	.	TRBJ2-7	CASSLFGVAYEQYF	TGTGCCAGCAGCTTATTTGGCGTAGCCTACGAGCAGTACTTC
TRBD2	TRBV5-6	few	TRBJ2-3	CASSLERGPPDTQYF	TGTGCCAGCAGCTTGGAGCGGGGGCCCCCAGATACGCAGTATTTT
TRBD2	TRBV7-9	few	TRBJ2-5	CASSVLAAEETQYF	TGTGCCAGCAGCGTACTAGCGGCTGAAGAGACCCAGTACTTC
TRBD2	TRBV6-2/TRBV6-3	many	TRBJ2-7	CASSYPLAGGSSYEQYF	TGTGCCAGCAGTTACCCACTAGCGGGGGGCAGCTCCTACGAGCAGTACTTC
TRBD1	TRBV6-5	few	TRBJ2-1	CASSSGQGYYNEQFF	TGTGCCAGCAGTTCCGGACAGGGGTACTACAATGAGCAGTTCTTC
.	TRBV4-3	.	TRBJ2-3	CASSQDRHRADTQYF	TGCGCCAGCAGCCAAGATAGGCACAGGGCAGATACGCAGTATTTT
.	TRBV18	few	TRBJ2-1	CASSPPGQRALNEQFF	TGTGCCAGCTCACCACCAGGACAGAGGGCATTGAATGAGCAGTTCTTC
TRBD2	TRBV5-1	few	TRBJ2-5	CASSLENTSEETQYF	TGCGCCAGCAGCCTAGAAAATACTAGCGAAGAGACCCAGTACTTC
.	TRBV10-1	.	TRBJ1-4	CASRSDPGEKLFF	TGCGCCAGCAGGAGCGACCCCGGTGAAAAACTGTTTTTT
TRBD1	TRBV20-1	.	TRBJ2-3	CSGQGSPDTQYF	TGCAGTGGACAGGGTTCCCCAGATACGCAGTATTTT
.	TRBV5-1	many	TRBJ2-2	CASSLEQNTGELFF	TGCGCCAGCAGCTTGGAACAAAACACCGGGGAGCTGTTTTTT
.	TRBV12-3/TRBV12-4	few	TRBJ2-5	CASSTLGPETQYF	TGTGCCAGCAGTACACTCGGTCCCGAGACCCAGTACTTC
.	TRBV21-1	few	TRBJ2-3	CARGDTQYF	TGTGCCAGAGGAGATACGCAGTATTTT
TRBD2	TRBV15	few	TRBJ2-5	CATSSGRTVETQYF	TGTGCCACCAGCAGCGGGAGGACCGTAGAGACCCAGTACTTC
.	TRBV5-1	few	TRBJ1-5	CASSANAGPEQPQHF	TGCGCCAGCAGCGCCAACGCAGGGCCGGAGCAGCCCCAGCATTTT
TRBD1	TRBV24-1	.	TRBJ2-1	CATSGPGTGLYEQFF	TGTGCCACCAGTGGTCCCGGGACAGGGCTCTATGAGCAGTTCTTC